The 17 T cell receptor beta chains below were found in one sample sequenced in a study of follicular helper T cells after annual influenza vaccination. As for time point: 2015-2016 season, pre-vaccination. Sequenced by immunoSEQ multiplex PCR; TCRdb stores in-frame clones only, minus some. Among about 10,000 clones listed, over 75% were seen once. The sequenced sample was CXCR5+ CD38- circulating T follicular helper cells from blood, obtained on the day of influenza vaccination. Subset described: circulating Tfh, non-naive CD4+CXCR5+PD-1+ (ICOS+CD38+ or ICOS-CD38-). These receptors came from an adult who received the influenza vaccine.

The chain is built from TRBV19 and TRBJ1-3; possible D gene TRBD1, 6 bases. The germline V and J ends were trimmed by 5 bases and 0 bases, with 17 bases remaining between them. This CDR3 has 17 residues. From germline, CDR1 is LNHDA and CDR2 SQIVND (reference sequence). The CDR3 DNA sequence: TGTGCCAGTAGTCCAGAGGGGGACTTCTACTCTGGAAACACCATATATTTT. Encoded protein: CASSPEGDFYSGNTIYF.

The chain combines TRBV18 with TRBJ2-7, with D unresolved. Germline loops: CDR1 KGHSH, CDR2 LQKENI. The V gene lost 3 bases and the J gene lost 4 bases, with 10 bases spanning the gap. This CDR3 spans 13 amino acids. The CDR3: CASSPADGYEQYF. DNA of the CDR3: TGTGCCAGCTCACCGGCCGACGGGTACGAGCAGTACTTC.

The chain joins TRBV7-9 to TRBJ1-4, with a possible D match to TRBD1 (5 bases). This CDR3 spans 16 amino acids. V shed 5 bases and J shed 7 bases, with 20 bases lying between them. CDR1 and CDR2 (germline): SEHNR, FQNEAQ (reference sequence). For the CDR3, the DNA is TGTGCCAGCAGCAACATTAGGGGTCAGGGAGGTGAAAAACTGTTTTTT. It is translated as CASSNIRGQGGEKLFF.

CDR3 residues: CASSFSGVETQYF. CDR3 sequence (DNA): TGTGCCAGCAGCTTCAGCGGAGTGGAGACCCAGTACTTC. The chain links TRBV7-3 to TRBJ2-5; D may be TRBD2 (5 bases). Trimming left V 3 bases short and J 5 bases short, with 10 bases between. Germline values: CDR1 SGHTA, CDR2 FQGTGA. This CDR3 spans 13 amino acids.

V gene TRBV2 combines with J gene TRBJ1-2; D unresolved. The CDR3 loop spans 13 amino acids. The V gene's germline CDR1 is SNHLY and CDR2 FYNNEI. V lost 8 bases, J lost 2 bases, and 12 bases lay in between. The CDR3 DNA reads TGTGCCAGCGTGATAGGCAGCAACTATGGCTACACCTTC. Its translation is CASVIGSNYGYTF.

The V and J genes are TRBV30 and TRBJ1-2; D might be TRBD1 (5 bases). CDR1 is GTSNPN, CDR2 SVGIG, per germline (reference sequence). Trimming removed 2 bases at V and 7 bases at J, with 8 bases between. This CDR3 has 11 residues. The CDR3 nucleotides read TGTGCCTGGAGTATCCAGGGTGGCTACACCTTC. Protein sequence: CAWSIQGGYTF.

This clone was seen more than once but under ten times. J is TRBJ2-7 and V is TRBV28, with D tentatively TRBD1 or TRBD2 (5 bases each). Germline-derived CDR1 and CDR2 are MDHEN and SYDVKM. Trimming took 2 bases from V and 13 from J, leaving 15 bases between them. CDR3 length: 12 residues. CDR3 sequence: CASSLAGRTQYF. CDR3 in DNA: TGTGCCAGCAGTTTAGCGGGTCGGACACAATACTTC.

The rearrangement links TRBV28 to TRBJ2-3; the match to TRBD2 covers 7 bases. J lost 0 bases, V lost 4 bases, and 7 bases had no gene match. CDR1 and CDR2 (germline): MDHEN, SYDVKM. This CDR3 spans 16 amino acids. The DNA of the CDR3 is TGTGCCAGCAGTTCCTCCATTAGCGGGAGCACAGATACGCAGTATTTT. It translates to CASSSSISGSTDTQYF. Using reference TRBV28 and TRBJ2-3 for the parts outside the CDR3, the full variable domain is DVKVTQSSRYLVKRTGEKVFLECVQDMDHENMFWYRQDPGLGLRLIYFSYDVKMKEKGDIPEGYSVSREKKERFSLILESASTNQTSMYLCASSSSISGSTDTQYFGPGTRLTVL.

The rearrangement uses TRBV6-1 and TRBJ1-1; D call uncertain. The CDR3 contains 12 residues. Trimming removed 6 bases at V and 3 bases at J, with 8 bases between. Germline V lookup: CDR1 MNHNS, CDR2 SASEGT. CDR3 coding DNA: TGTGCCAGCAGGAAAGGCTACACTGAAGCTTTCTTT. This codes for CASRKGYTEAFF.

This clone has a single count. The V gene is TRBV28, the J gene TRBJ1-2, with 11 nucleotides matching TRBD1. The CDR3 totals 17 residues. J gave up 5 bases and V 3 bases, and 11 bases lay outside the gene matches. Germline CDR1 reads MDHEN; CDR2 reads SYDVKM. CDR3 amino acids: CASSLGTGGFSGYGYTF. The CDR3 coding sequence is TGTGCCAGCAGTTTGGGGACAGGGGGATTTTCGGGTTATGGCTACACCTTC.

The chain links TRBV5-1 to TRBJ1-3; no clear D gene. V was shortened by 4 bases and J by 0 bases, with 11 bases between the two germline ends. Per germline, CDR1 SGHRS and CDR2 YFSETQ. The CDR3 consists of 15 residues. CDR3: CASSPRWASGNTIYF. The CDR3 bases are TGCGCCAGCAGCCCCCGCTGGGCCTCTGGAAACACCATATATTTT.

V and J are TRBV7-9 and TRBJ2-7; D possibly corresponds to TRBD1 (6 bases). CDR3 length: 13 amino acids. V dropped 2 bases and J dropped 2 bases, with 7 bases sitting between them. Germline CDR1 SEHNR, CDR2 FQNEAQ (reference sequence). As DNA, the CDR3 is TGTGCCAGCAGCTTAAGGACAGCCTACGAGCAGTACTTC. This encodes CASSLRTAYEQYF.

The chain joins TRBV19 to TRBJ2-5; the D call may be TRBD1 or TRBD2 (6 bases each). Germline V gene data show CDR1 as LNHDA and CDR2 as SQIVND (reference sequence). The CDR3 spans 14 residues. Trimming took 7 bases from V and 7 from J, leaving 19 bases between them. This CDR3 reads CASTGGAGIGTQYF. CDR3 DNA sequence: TGTGCCAGTACCGGGGGCGCTGGGATTGGGACCCAGTACTTC.

The chain links TRBV2 to TRBJ1-5; no clear D gene. Deletions cut 6 bases from V and 1 base from J, with 16 bases between. This CDR3 spans 16 amino acids. Germline CDR1 is SNHLY and CDR2 is FYNNEI. For the CDR3, the DNA is TGTGCCAGCAGGACGGGTGCGAGTGGGAGCAATCAGCCCCAGCATTTT. It encodes CASRTGASGSNQPQHF.

This clone was found a few times. The rearrangement uses TRBV6-1 and TRBJ1-2; 8 nucleotides line up with TRBD1. From germline, CDR1 is MNHNS and CDR2 SASEGT. J gave up 4 bases and V 4 bases, and 5 bases lay outside the gene matches. This CDR3 contains 14 residues. This chain's CDR3 is CASSGGQGLYGYTF. The CDR3 DNA reads as TGTGCCAGCAGTGGCGGACAGGGCCTCTATGGCTACACCTTC.

The chain has TRBV28 and TRBJ1-5, with 8 bases aligning to TRBD1. The V and J ends lost 6 bases and 2 bases, in that order; junction bases with no gene match: 3. The CDR3 totals 14 residues. Germline-derived CDR1 and CDR2 are MDHEN and SYDVKM. In nucleotides, the CDR3 is TGTGCCAGCAGACAGGGACAGGGCAATCAGCCCCAGCATTTT. Protein product: CASRQGQGNQPQHF.

The chain carries TRBV7-9 and TRBJ2-1; 11 bases line up with TRBD2. Germline V gene sequence: CDR1 SEHNR, CDR2 FQNEAQ (reference sequence). The CDR3 runs 16 residues. V was pared by 0 bases and J by 6 bases, with 4 bases of the junction left unmatched. CDR3 region: CASSLAGTSGSNEQFF. DNA for the CDR3: TGTGCCAGCAGCTTAGCCGGGACTAGCGGCAGCAATGAGCAGTTCTTC.